One sample yielded the 7 T cell receptor beta chains listed below, sequenced in a study of T-cell reconstitution after alpha-beta-depleted transplantation in children. Using unique molecular identifiers, the investigators prepared the TCRbeta library. TCRdb analysed the PCR reads with MiXCR anew, one entry per CDR3 protein. The sample lists tens of thousands of distinct CDR3 sequences; roughly 6.3% were seen once. This specimen was PBMCs, mostly from graft donor cells, taken 180 days after TCRalphabeta/CD19-depleted stem cell transplant. The receptors here all came from a male patient aged 10 to 17 who had a stem cell transplant for acute myeloid leukemia, so the T cells may come from the graft donor.

The genes are TRBV6-5 and TRBJ2-3; D possibly corresponds to TRBD2 (7 bases). V shed 11 bases and J shed 5 bases, with 14 bases lying between them. The germline V gene has CDR1 MNHEY and CDR2 SVGAGI. The CDR3 covers 12 residues. CDR3 sequence reads: CAAKGGRDTQYF. The DNA of the CDR3 is TGTGCCGCCAAGGGGGGGAGAGATACGCAGTATTTT.

In its sample, this clonotype was seen many times. V usage is TRBV2 and J usage is TRBJ2-5, with D maybe TRBD1 (5 bases). The V end lost 6 bases, the J end lost 2 bases, and 7 bases lay between the germline ends. Per germline, CDR1 SNHLY and CDR2 FYNNEI. The CDR3 contains 12 residues. CDR3 sequence: CASRGVQETQYF. CDR3 DNA: TGTGCCAGCAGAGGGGTACAAGAGACCCAGTACTTC. Drawing the rest from reference TRBV2 and TRBJ2-5, the complete variable domain is EPEVTQTPSHQVTQMGQEVILRCVPISNHLYFYWYRQILGQKVEFLVSFYNNEISEKSEIFDDQFSVERPDGSNFTLKIRSTKLEDSAMYFCASRGVQETQYFGPGTRLLVL.

The CDR3 region is CASSWLAGDNEQFF. The CDR3 bases are TGCGCCAGCAGCTGGCTAGCGGGAGACAATGAGCAGTTCTTC. The chain couples TRBV5-1 to TRBJ2-1; TRBD2 matches 10 bases. CDR3 length: 14 amino acids. The trim removed 3 bases at V and 5 bases at J, leaving 2 bases unmatched. Germline loops: CDR1 SGHRS, CDR2 YFSETQ.

This clonotype was seen many times. V usage is TRBV28 and J usage is TRBJ2-7; D remains ambiguous. The CDR3 has 13 residues. Germline V gene data show CDR1 as MDHEN and CDR2 as SYDVKM. Trimming took off 5 bases at V and 6 bases at J, with 14 bases between the two ends. The CDR3 loop reads CASSRGTQTEQYF. CDR3 sequence (DNA): TGTGCCAGCAGTCGAGGCACGCAAACCGAGCAGTACTTC.

Many counts were recorded for this clonotype. The V gene is TRBV5-1, the J gene TRBJ2-1, with TRBD2 matching over 7 bases. V lost 4 bases and J lost 5; bases outside the gene matches: 12. The CDR3 is 16 amino acids. The germline CDR1 and CDR2 sequences are SGHRS and YFSETQ. CDR3 amino acids: CASSVRKLATDNEQFF. The CDR3 nucleotides read TGCGCCAGCAGCGTTCGAAAACTAGCGACCGACAATGAGCAGTTCTTC.

In its sample, this clonotype was seen many times. The V and J genes are TRBV5-6 and TRBJ2-5; D uncertain. Germline assignment: CDR1 SGHDT and CDR2 YYEEEE. With 7 bases removed from V and 1 base from J, the gap between germline ends came to 14 bases. The CDR3 is 14 residues long. This chain's CDR3 is CASGPGPPQETQYF. The CDR3 DNA follows: TGTGCCAGCGGCCCCGGGCCCCCCCAAGAGACCCAGTACTTC.

This clonotype has a count of ten or more. This rearrangement joins TRBV7-9 to TRBJ2-1; 8 positions match TRBD1. The CDR3 is 16 residues long. Germline V gene sequence: CDR1 SEHNR, CDR2 FQNEAQ (reference sequence). Unmatched junction bases numbered 7, after V lost 0 bases and J lost 6 bases. The CDR3 spells CASSLAGRGQVNEQFF. CDR3 nucleotide sequence: TGTGCCAGCAGCTTAGCGGGCAGGGGACAGGTCAATGAGCAGTTCTTC.